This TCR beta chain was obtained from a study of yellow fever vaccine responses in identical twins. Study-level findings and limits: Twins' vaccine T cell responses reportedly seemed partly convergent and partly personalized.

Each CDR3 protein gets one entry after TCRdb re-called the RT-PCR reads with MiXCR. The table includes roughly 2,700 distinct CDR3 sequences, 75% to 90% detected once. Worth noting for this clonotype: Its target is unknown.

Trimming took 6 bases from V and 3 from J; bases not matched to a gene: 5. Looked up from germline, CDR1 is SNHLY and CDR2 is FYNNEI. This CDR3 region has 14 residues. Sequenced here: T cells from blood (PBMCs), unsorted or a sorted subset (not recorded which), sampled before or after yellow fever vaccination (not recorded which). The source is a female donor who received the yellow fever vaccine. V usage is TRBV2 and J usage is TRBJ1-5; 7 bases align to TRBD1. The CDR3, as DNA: TGTGCCAGCAGAGAGGGACAGAACAATCAGCCCCAGCATTTT. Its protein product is CASREGQNNQPQHF.